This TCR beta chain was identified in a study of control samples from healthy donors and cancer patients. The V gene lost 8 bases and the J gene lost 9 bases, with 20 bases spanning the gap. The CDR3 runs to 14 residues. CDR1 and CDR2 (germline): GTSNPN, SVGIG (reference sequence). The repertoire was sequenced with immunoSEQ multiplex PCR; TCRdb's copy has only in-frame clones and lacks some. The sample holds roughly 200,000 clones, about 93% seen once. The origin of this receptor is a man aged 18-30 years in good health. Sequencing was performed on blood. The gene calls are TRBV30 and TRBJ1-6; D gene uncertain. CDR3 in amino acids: CAVSSTGGISPLHF. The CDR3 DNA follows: TGTGCCGTGAGCTCAACCGGTGGGATTTCACCCCTCCACTTT. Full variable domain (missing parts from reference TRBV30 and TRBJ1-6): SQTIHQWPATLVQPVGSPLSLECTVEGTSNPNLYWYRQAAGRGLQLLFYSVGIGQISSEVPQNLSASRPQDRQFILSSKKLLLSDSGFYLCAVSSTGGISPLHFGNGTRLTVT.